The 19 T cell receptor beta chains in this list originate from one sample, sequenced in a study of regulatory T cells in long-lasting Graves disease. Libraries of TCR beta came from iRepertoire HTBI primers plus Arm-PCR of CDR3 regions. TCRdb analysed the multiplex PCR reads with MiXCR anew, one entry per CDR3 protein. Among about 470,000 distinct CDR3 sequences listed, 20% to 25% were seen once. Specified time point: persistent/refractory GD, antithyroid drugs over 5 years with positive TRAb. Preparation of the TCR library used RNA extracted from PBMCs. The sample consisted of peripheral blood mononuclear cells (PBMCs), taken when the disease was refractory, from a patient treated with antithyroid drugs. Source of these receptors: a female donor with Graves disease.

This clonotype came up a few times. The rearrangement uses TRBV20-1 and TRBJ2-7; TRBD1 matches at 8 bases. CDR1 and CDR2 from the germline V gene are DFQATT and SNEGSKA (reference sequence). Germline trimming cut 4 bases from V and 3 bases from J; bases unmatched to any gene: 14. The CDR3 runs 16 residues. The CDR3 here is CSATWTGSDGYYEQYF. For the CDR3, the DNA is TGCAGTGCTACTTGGACAGGGTCCGATGGGTACTACGAGCAGTACTTC.

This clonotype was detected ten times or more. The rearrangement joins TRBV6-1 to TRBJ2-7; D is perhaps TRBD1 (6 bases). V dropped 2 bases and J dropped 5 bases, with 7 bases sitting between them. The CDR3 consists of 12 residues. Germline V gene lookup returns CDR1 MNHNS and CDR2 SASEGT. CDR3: CASSESGDEQYF. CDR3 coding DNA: TGTGCCAGCAGTGAATCAGGGGACGAGCAGTACTTC.

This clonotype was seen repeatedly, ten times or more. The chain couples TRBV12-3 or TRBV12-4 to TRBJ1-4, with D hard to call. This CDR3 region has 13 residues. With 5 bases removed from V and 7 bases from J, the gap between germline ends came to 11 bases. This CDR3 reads CASSLGPSEKLFF. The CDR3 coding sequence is TGTGCCAGCAGTCTCGGACCTAGTGAAAAACTGTTTTTT.

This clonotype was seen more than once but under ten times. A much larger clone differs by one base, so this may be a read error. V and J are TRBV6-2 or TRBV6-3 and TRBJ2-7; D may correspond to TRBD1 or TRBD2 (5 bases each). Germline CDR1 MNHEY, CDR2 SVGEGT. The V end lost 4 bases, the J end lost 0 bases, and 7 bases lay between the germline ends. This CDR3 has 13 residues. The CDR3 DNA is TGTGCCAGCAGTTGGGACGGCTCCTACGAGCAGTACTTC. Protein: CASSWDGSYEQYF.

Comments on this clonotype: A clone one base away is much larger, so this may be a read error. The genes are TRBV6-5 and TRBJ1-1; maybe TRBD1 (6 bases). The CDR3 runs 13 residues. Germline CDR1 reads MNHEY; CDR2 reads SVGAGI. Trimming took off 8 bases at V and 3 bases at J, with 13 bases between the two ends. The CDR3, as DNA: TGTGCCAGCCGTTCAGGGGCGCACACTGAAGCTTTCTTT. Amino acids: CASRSGAHTEAFF.

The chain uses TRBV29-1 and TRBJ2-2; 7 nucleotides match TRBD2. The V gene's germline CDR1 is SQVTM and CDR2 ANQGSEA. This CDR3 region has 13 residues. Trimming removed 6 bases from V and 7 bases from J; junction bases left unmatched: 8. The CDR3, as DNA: TGCAGCGTACGCACTAGCGCGGGCGGGGAGCTGTTTTTT. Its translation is CSVRTSAGGELFF.

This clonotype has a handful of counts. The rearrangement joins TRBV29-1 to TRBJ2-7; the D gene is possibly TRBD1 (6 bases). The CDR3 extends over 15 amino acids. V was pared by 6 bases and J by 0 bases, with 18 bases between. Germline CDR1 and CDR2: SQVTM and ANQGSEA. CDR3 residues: CSVTGISLSSYEQYF. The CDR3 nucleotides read TGCAGCGTCACAGGGATCTCACTGAGCTCCTACGAGCAGTACTTC.

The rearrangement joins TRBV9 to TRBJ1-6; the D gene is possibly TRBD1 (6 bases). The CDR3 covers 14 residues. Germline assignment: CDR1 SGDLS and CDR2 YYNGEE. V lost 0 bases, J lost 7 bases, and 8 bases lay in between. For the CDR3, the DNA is TGTGCCAGCAGCGTAGAAGGGGGGAATTCACCCCTCCACTTT. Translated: CASSVEGGNSPLHF. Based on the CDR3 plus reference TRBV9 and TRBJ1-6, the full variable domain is DSGVTQTPKHLITATGQRVTLRCSPRSGDLSVYWYQQSLDQGLQFLIQYYNGEERAKGNILERFSAQQFPDLHSELNLSSLELGDSALYFCASSVEGGNSPLHFGNGTRLTVT.

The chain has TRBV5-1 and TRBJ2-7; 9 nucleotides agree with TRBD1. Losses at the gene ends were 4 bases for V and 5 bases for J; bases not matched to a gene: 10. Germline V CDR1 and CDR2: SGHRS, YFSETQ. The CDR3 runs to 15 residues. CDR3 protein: CASSRHAQGADEQYF. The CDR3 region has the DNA TGCGCCAGCAGCCGACACGCACAGGGGGCCGACGAGCAGTACTTC.

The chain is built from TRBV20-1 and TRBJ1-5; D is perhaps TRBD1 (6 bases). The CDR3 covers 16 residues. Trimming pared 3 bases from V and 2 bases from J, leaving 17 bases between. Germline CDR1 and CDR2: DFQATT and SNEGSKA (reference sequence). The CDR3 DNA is TGCAGTGCTAGTGTAGGGACACCGAGGGGCAATCAGCCCCAGCATTTT. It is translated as CSASVGTPRGNQPQHF.

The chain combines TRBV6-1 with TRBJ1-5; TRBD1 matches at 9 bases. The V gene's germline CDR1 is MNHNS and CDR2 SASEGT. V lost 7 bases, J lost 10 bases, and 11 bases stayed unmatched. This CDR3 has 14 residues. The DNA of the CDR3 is TGTGCCAGCACCGACAGGGGGTATTGGTCTCCCCAGCATTTT. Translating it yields CASTDRGYWSPQHF.

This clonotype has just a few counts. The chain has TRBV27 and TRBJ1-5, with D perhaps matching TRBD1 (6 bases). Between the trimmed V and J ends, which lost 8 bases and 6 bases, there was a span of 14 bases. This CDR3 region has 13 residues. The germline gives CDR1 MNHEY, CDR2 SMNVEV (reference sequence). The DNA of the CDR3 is TGTGCCAGCGGGGGCAGGGGTGGTCAGCCCCAGCATTTT. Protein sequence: CASGGRGGQPQHF.

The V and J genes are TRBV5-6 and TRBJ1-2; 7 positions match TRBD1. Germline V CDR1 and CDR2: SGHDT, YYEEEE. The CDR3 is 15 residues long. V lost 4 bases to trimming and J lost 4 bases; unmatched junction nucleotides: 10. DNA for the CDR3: TGTGCCAGCAGCCAAGATCAGGGGGAACTCTATGGCTACACCTTC. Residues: CASSQDQGELYGYTF.

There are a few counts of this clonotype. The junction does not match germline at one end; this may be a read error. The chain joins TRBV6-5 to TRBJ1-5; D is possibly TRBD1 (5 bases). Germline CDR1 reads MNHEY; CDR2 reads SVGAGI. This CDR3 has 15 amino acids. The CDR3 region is CASTYWARGNQPQHF. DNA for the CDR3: TGTGCCAGCACTTACTGGGCCAGGGGCAATCAGCCCCAGCATTTT.

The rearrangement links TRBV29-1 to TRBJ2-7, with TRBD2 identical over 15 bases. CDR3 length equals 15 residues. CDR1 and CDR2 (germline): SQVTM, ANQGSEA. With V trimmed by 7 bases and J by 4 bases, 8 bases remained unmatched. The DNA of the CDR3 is TGCAGCGCAAGAACCGGACTAGCGGGGGGGTACGAGCAGTACTTC. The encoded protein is CSARTGLAGGYEQYF.

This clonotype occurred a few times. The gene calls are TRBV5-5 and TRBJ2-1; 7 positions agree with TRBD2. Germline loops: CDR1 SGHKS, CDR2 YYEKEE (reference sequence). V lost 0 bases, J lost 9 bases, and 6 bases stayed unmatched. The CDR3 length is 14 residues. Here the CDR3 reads CASSLGTRRSEQFF. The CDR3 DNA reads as TGTGCCAGCAGCTTGGGGACTAGGCGCTCTGAGCAGTTCTTC. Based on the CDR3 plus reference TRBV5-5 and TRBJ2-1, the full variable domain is DAGVTQSPTHLIKTRGQQVTLRCSPISGHKSVSWYQQVLGQGPQFIFQYYEKEERGRGNFPDRFSARQFPNYSSELNVNALLLGDSALYLCASSLGTRRSEQFFGPGTRLTVL.

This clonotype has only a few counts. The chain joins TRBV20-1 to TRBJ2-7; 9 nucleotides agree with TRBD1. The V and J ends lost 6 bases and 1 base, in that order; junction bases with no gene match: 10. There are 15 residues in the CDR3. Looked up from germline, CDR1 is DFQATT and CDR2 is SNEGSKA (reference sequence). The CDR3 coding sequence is TGCAGTGCAGAGAAGAGGGACAGGGTTTCCTACGAGCAGTACTTC. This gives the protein CSAEKRDRVSYEQYF.

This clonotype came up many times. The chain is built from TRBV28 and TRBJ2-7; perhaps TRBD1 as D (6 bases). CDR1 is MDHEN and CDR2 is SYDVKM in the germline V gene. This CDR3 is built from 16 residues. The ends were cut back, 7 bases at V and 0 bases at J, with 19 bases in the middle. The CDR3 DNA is TGTGCCAGCACAGGTGTCGGGCAGGGGCCCTCCTACGAGCAGTACTTC. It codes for CASTGVGQGPSYEQYF.

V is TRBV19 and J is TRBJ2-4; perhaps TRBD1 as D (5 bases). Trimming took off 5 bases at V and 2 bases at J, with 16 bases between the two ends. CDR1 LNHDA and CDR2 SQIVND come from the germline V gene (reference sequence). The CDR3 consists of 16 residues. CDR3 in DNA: TGTGCCAGTAGTCCGCGACAGAGCCTGACCAAAAACATTCAGTACTTC. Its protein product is CASSPRQSLTKNIQYF.